This TCR beta chain was recovered during a study of blood T cells in healthy people across ages (dated by TCRdb to the mid-2010s). Looking at the study overall: Template switching captured roughly one uniquely barcoded TCR beta cDNA molecule per two T cells in model experiments. To track age-related changes in TCR beta repertoire diversity, the study relied on deep sequencing normalized with unique cDNA molecular identifiers. Donors were grouped into four age groups: young (average roughly 15 years), middle-aged (39), aged (over 55) and long-lived (about 90). Donors of different ages were randomly distributed across sequencing lanes to avoid experimental bias. Two additional independent replicas of 1 million unique cDNA reads from the same blood draw were analyzed for two donors (one aged 18 to 30 and one aged 80 or older). On the study overall, not on this receptor specifically: Total diversity estimates from one million sequenced T cells were considered lower bounds and underestimates. Because donor CMV infection status was unknown, age-related changes in expanded clonotypes were potentially confounded. Compared with the aged group, the long-lived group had more naive CD4+ T cells, fewer expanded clones and increased TCR diversity, suggesting age selection. A strong correlation was found between observed TCR beta diversity and the percentage of naive T cells measured by flow cytometry. As age increased, observed TCR beta diversity per million T cells dropped in a roughly linear way, and a significant reduction was already evident by age approximately 40. Because profiling used bulk unsorted PBMCs, naive and antigen-experienced compartments could not be compared conclusively.

Library preparation used 5' RACE. The sequencer was an Illumina HiSeq 2500. A second PCR of 7 to 11 cycles was run with a J-beta primer mix and a sample-barcoded 5' primer. A unique molecular identifier was introduced onto each TCR beta cDNA molecule by a template-switch 5' adaptor carrying 12 random nucleotides. Each sample yielded at least 3 million CDR3-containing paired-end reads. First-strand cDNA was synthesized from all RNA with the Mint cDNA synthesis kit, primed by a TRBC-specific oligonucleotide. Following uracil-DNA glycosylase treatment, all cDNA underwent a first 18-cycle PCR with the universal primers M1SS and BC2_uni_R. Regarding the original processing steps: For normalization, 1 million high-quality reads were randomly selected from each sample, with every read carrying a distinct molecular identifier. Reads with shared molecular identifiers were discarded instead of being binned into consensus sequences. MiTCR, with a Q25 quality threshold and the strictest error-elimination algorithm, was used for CDR3 identification, clonotype clustering and error correction. A nonparametric unseen species model using Euler transformation provided a lower-bound estimate of total TCR beta diversity. The public reads were run again by TCRdb, first through fastp at Q25 and then through MiXCR, and only productive beta chains were kept. Each entry merges the rows of one CDR3 protein and shows their most common DNA and genes. TCRdb, rather than the study authors, made the V and J calls. Here the sample has 700,000 or so distinct CDR3 sequences; around 43% occur a single time. Together, the top ten hold around 30% of the sample.

The 35 to 40 donors, aged about 6 to 95 years, were systemically healthy Caucasian individuals from Russia. Ten milliliters of peripheral blood were drawn from each donor into EDTA-treated Vacutainer tubes. Ficoll-Paque density-gradient centrifugation was used to isolate PBMCs, with at least 6.5 million obtained per sample. Trizol reagent was used to extract total RNA from PBMCs, with at least 6 micrograms per sample. For every donor, flow cytometry on a PBMC aliquot measured the percentage of naive CD45RAhigh/CD27high T cells. This clonotype was recorded a few times. Its antigen is not yet known. No much larger clonotype is one base removed from it; base qualities were not supplied. CDR1 and CDR2, per the germline V gene, are KGHSH and LQKENI. V and J lose 3 bases and 0 bases, and a span of 12 bases separates them. The CDR3 goes from the cysteine to the phenylalanine over 16 residues. Only the CDR3 DNA is retained, 48 bases long and in frame from the first base.

What was sequenced was blood. The sequence was obtained from an older man in good health. The chain uses TRBV18 and TRBJ2-4, and possibly TRBD1, on 6 matching bases. CDR3 region: CASSPPGHQAKNIQYF. Here is the DNA: TGTGCCAGCTCACCTCCGGGACACCAAGCCAAAAACATTCAGTACTTC.